These T cell receptor beta chains were read from a single sample in a study of T cells after yellow fever vaccination. TCRdb fed the 5' RACE reads into MiXCR, producing one record per CDR3 protein. The top ten clones hold over 13% of a sample with around 610,000 distinct CDR3 sequences, roughly 13% of them seen once. The source material was PBMCs, sampled on the day of the yellow fever booster vaccination. These receptors came from a man in his thirties or forties who received the YFV17D yellow fever vaccine. The CDR3 runs from the conserved cysteine through the conserved F or W. The D gene is left open where the match is weak. Rows give clone size only sometimes, using once, few, many, or a class for an expanded clone.

D gene,clone size,J gene,V gene,CDR3 protein,CDR3 DNA
TRBD1,few,TRBJ1-5,TRBV5-1,CASSLAGQGEPQHF,TGCGCCAGCAGCTTGGCGGGACAGGGAGAGCCCCAGCATTTT
.,.,TRBJ2-5,TRBV2,CASSEGRHQETQYF,TGTGCCAGCAGTGAGGGACGACACCAAGAGACCCAGTACTTC
TRBD1,.,TRBJ2-3,TRBV7-2,CASRRSGTGGGADTQYF,TGTGCCAGCAGGCGTTCCGGGACAGGGGGCGGCGCAGATACGCAGTATTTT
TRBD1,few,TRBJ2-5,TRBV27,CASSPSPWGTGSETQYF,TGTGCCAGCAGTCCCAGCCCTTGGGGGACAGGGTCGGAGACCCAGTACTTC
.,.,TRBJ1-6,TRBV20-1,CSAQGMVSPLHF,TGCAGTGCCCAGGGGATGGTTTCACCCCTCCACTTT
.,many,TRBJ2-7,TRBV6-5,CASSYSKGEQYF,TGTGCCAGCAGTTACTCGAAGGGCGAGCAGTACTTC
TRBD2,.,TRBJ2-5,TRBV20-1,CSARLAGVETQYF,TGCAGTGCCCGACTAGCGGGAGTGGAGACCCAGTACTTC
TRBD2,.,TRBJ2-1,TRBV10-3,CAITSQGARKLAGGVHEQFF,TGTGCCATCACCTCACAGGGGGCGCGAAAATTAGCGGGAGGGGTCCATGAGCAGTTCTTC
.,few,TRBJ1-3,TRBV30,CAWTPDVGNTIYF,TGTGCCTGGACCCCGGACGTCGGAAACACCATATATTTT
.,.,TRBJ2-7,TRBV7-9,CASSPGTVISYEQYF,TGTGCCAGCAGCCCGGGGACGGTTATCTCCTACGAGCAGTACTTC
.,.,TRBJ1-1,TRBV10-3,CAMGGTVNTEAFF,TGTGCCATGGGCGGCACAGTGAACACTGAAGCTTTCTTT
TRBD2,few,TRBJ2-1,TRBV12-3/TRBV12-4,CASSKRTSAYNEQFF,TGTGCCAGCAGTAAAAGGACTAGCGCGTACAATGAGCAGTTCTTC
TRBD2,few,TRBJ2-1,TRBV30,CAWTPGTSVWNEQFF,TGTGCCTGGACTCCGGGGACTAGCGTCTGGAATGAGCAGTTCTTC
TRBD1,.,TRBJ1-2,TRBV20-1,CSARKTGGSGYTF,TGCAGTGCTAGGAAGACAGGGGGCTCTGGCTACACCTTC
TRBD2,few,TRBJ2-1,TRBV5-5,CATATSGYNEQFF,TGTGCCACCGCGACTAGCGGTTACAATGAGCAGTTCTTC
.,few,TRBJ2-3,TRBV21-1,CASSPHTRGGTDTQYF,TGTGCCAGCAGCCCGCACACGAGAGGTGGCACAGATACGCAGTATTTT
TRBD1,.,TRBJ2-3,TRBV9,CASSGGQGAIDTQYF,TGTGCCAGCAGCGGGGGACAGGGGGCCATAGATACGCAGTATTTT
.,few,TRBJ2-1,TRBV20-1,CSAVGRGKISYNEQFF,TGCAGTGCTGTAGGACGCGGGAAGATTTCCTACAATGAGCAGTTCTTC
TRBD1,few,TRBJ2-2,TRBV4-3,CASSQDLEGTGAPGELFF,TGCGCCAGCAGCCAAGATCTCGAGGGGACAGGGGCGCCCGGGGAGCTGTTTTTT
.,few,TRBJ2-5,TRBV18,CASSPHETQYF,TGTGCCAGCTCACCACACGAGACCCAGTACTTC
TRBD2,few,TRBJ2-1,TRBV6-6,CASSWGLGLNEQFF,TGTGCCAGCAGTTGGGGACTAGGACTAAATGAGCAGTTCTTC
.,.,TRBJ1-1,TRBV7-8,CASAGGGRLTEAFF,TGTGCCAGTGCCGGGGGGGGAAGATTAACTGAAGCTTTCTTT
.,.,TRBJ2-5,TRBV29-1,CSVDPGGETQYF,TGCAGCGTTGATCCGGGTGGGGAGACCCAGTACTTC
.,few,TRBJ1-2,TRBV4-2,CASSTLRGTPEGYTF,TGTGCCAGCAGCACCCTGAGAGGGACTCCCGAGGGCTACACCTTC
.,.,TRBJ1-1,TRBV7-2,CASSSRPTGNTEAFF,TGTGCCAGCAGCTCGCGCCCGACAGGGAACACTGAAGCTTTCTTT
.,.,TRBJ2-2,TRBV20-1,CSAWAGEFTGELFF,TGCAGTGCTTGGGCCGGGGAGTTCACCGGGGAGCTGTTTTTT
TRBD1,.,TRBJ2-5,TRBV7-2,CASSSAPGQWETQYF,TGTGCCAGCAGCTCAGCTCCGGGACAGTGGGAGACCCAGTACTTC
.,.,TRBJ1-1,TRBV5-5,CASSPRTAGHTEAFF,TGTGCCAGCAGCCCACGGACAGCGGGGCACACTGAAGCTTTCTTT
.,few,TRBJ1-6,TRBV10-3,CAISDDSYNSPLHF,TGTGCCATCAGTGACGACAGCTATAATTCACCCCTCCACTTT
TRBD1,many,TRBJ1-1,TRBV5-1,CASSLTPQGTPMNTEAFF,TGCGCCAGCAGCTTGACACCACAGGGGACCCCGATGAACACTGAAGCTTTCTTT
TRBD1,.,TRBJ1-1,TRBV27,CASKSNRGTEAFF,TGTGCCAGTAAATCCAACAGGGGGACTGAAGCTTTCTTT
TRBD1,few,TRBJ2-3,TRBV7-2,CASSSDRGGDTQYF,TGTGCCAGCAGCTCGGACAGGGGTGGAGATACGCAGTATTTT
TRBD2,few,TRBJ2-1,TRBV19,CASSIVAGAPNEQFF,TGTGCCAGTAGTATAGTAGCGGGAGCTCCCAATGAGCAGTTCTTC
.,few,TRBJ2-5,TRBV6-1,CASNSESQYF,TGTGCCAGCAATTCGGAGTCCCAGTACTTC
.,.,TRBJ2-2,TRBV19,CASSIGTAGNTGELFF,TGTGCCAGTAGTATAGGGACAGCGGGCAACACCGGGGAGCTGTTTTTT
.,.,TRBJ2-2,TRBV29-1,CSVEAVNTGELFF,TGCAGCGTTGAGGCGGTGAACACCGGGGAGCTGTTTTTT
.,.,TRBJ2-7,TRBV7-2,CASSGSYQGGWQYF,TGTGCCAGCAGCGGATCCTACCAGGGGGGGTGGCAGTACTTC
.,few,TRBJ2-7,TRBV28,CAILGPYPYEQYF,TGTGCCATCCTGGGACCTTATCCCTACGAGCAGTACTTC
.,.,TRBJ1-3,TRBV3-1,CGSSQDRAGNTIYF,TGTGGCAGCAGCCAAGATCGTGCTGGAAACACCATATATTTT